The T cell receptor beta chain under discussion was sequenced for a study of beta chain features in type 1 diabetes. Germline V gives CDR1 LNHNV, CDR2 YYDKDF (reference sequence). The V end was cut by 1 base, the J end by 5 bases, with 12 bases between. The CDR3 is 14 amino acids. By way of CD45RO/CCR7/CD25/CD127/CD95/CD27, the CD4+ regulatory, stem cell-like memory, central memory and naive cells were sorted. Reverse transcription of all isolated RNA meant that expressed TCRB transcripts were sequenced. Here immunoSEQ multiplex PCR was the method, and the copy in TCRdb shows in-frame clones only, minus some. The repertoire includes over 650,000 clones, about 14% of them detected once, and around 0.04% sits in the top ten. On this clone: What it binds is not known.

Study-wide points: PCR may have favored shorter templates equally in patients and controls. There was a moderate but significant shortening of TCRB CDR3s in all four CD4+ subsets of Type 1 diabetes patients. The naive, central memory and Treg TCRB repertoires of patients appeared to be more similar to one another than those of healthy donors.

The sequenced material came from naive CD4+ T cells from blood. The rearrangement uses TRBV15 and TRBJ2-7; possibly TRBD1 or TRBD2 for D (5 bases each). The sequence was obtained from a man in his late teens or twenties with type 1 diabetes. The CDR3 spells CATSRVGGWDEQYF. The CDR3 nucleotides read TGTGCCACCAGCAGAGTTGGGGGATGGGACGAGCAGTACTTC.